The sequence of this TCR beta chain was determined in a study of T-cell memory formation after mild COVID-19. Study at large: TCR clusters largely stayed donor specific.

Amplification by 5'RACE using constant-segment primers produced TCR alpha and TCR beta cDNA libraries that carried sample barcodes and UMIs. TCRdb reprocessed the 5' RACE reads with MiXCR, giving one entry per CDR3 protein. Altogether 360,000 or so distinct CDR3 sequences are present, approximately 29% being singletons, with the ten largest covering around an eighth. Of note for this clonotype: Its antigen is currently unknown.

CDR3 length: 11 amino acids. V was trimmed by 5 bases and J by 10 bases, leaving 12 bases between them. CDR1 is DFQATT and CDR2 is SNEGSKA in the germline V gene (reference sequence). General study points: Shrinking CD4+ clones resided mostly in CM and EM, and CD8+ ones in EMRA. Among clones contracting day 15 to 85, CD4/CD8 was balanced, whereas later expanders leaned CD4+.

V gene TRBV20-1 combines with J gene TRBJ2-1, with no clear D. This receptor was taken from an adult woman who had mild COVID-19 (a few samples of this study predate the infection). Cell type and time point are not known. What was sequenced was PBMCs or a T cell subset sorted from them (not recorded which). The CDR3 DNA reads as TGCAGTGCTCCGGGCCTCGGGGAGCAGTTCTTC. Protein product: CSAPGLGEQFF.